These T cell receptor beta chains were read from a single sample in a study of PD-1 blockade in classical Hodgkin lymphoma. The repertoire was sequenced with immunoSEQ multiplex PCR; TCRdb's copy has only in-frame clones and lacks some. The sample has 3,500 to 5,000 clones, 65% to 70% seen once. This material consisted of peripheral blood mononuclear cells (PBMCs), taken before the fourth cycle of nivolumab. The origin of the receptors is a human donor with classical Hodgkin lymphoma. CDR3s include the opening cysteine and the closing phenylalanine or tryptophan. The order of the fields is J gene, V gene, clone size, CDR3 length, D gene, CDR3 DNA, CDR3 protein. D genes are given only for firm matches. Only some rows state a clone size, as once, few, many or a class for expanded clones.

J gene: TRBJ2-1; V gene: TRBV7-9; clone size: .; CDR3 length: 13; D gene: .; CDR3 DNA: TGTGCCAGCACTTTTTCGGGGTCGGATGAGCAGTTCTTC; CDR3 protein: CASTFSGSDEQFF
J gene: TRBJ2-2; V gene: TRBV6-6; clone size: .; CDR3 length: 16; D gene: .; CDR3 DNA: TGTGCCAGCAGGCCGAACCGGGGCACCCCCACCGGGGAGCTGTTTTTT; CDR3 protein: CASRPNRGTPTGELFF
J gene: TRBJ2-5; V gene: TRBV27; clone size: .; CDR3 length: 15; D gene: .; CDR3 DNA: TGTGCCAGCAGGACCCTTCTGGGGTTGGCAGAGACCCAGTACTTC; CDR3 protein: CASRTLLGLAETQYF
J gene: TRBJ2-2; V gene: TRBV7-9; clone size: .; CDR3 length: 13; D gene: .; CDR3 DNA: TGTGCCAGCACGGGGGATCCCACCGGGGAGCTGTTTTTT; CDR3 protein: CASTGDPTGELFF
J gene: TRBJ2-2; V gene: TRBV27; clone size: .; CDR3 length: 16; D gene: .; CDR3 DNA: TGTGCCAGCAGTTTAGCCTGGGACTCAACAGACGGGGAGCTGTTTTTT; CDR3 protein: CASSLAWDSTDGELFF
J gene: TRBJ2-7; V gene: TRBV4-2; clone size: .; CDR3 length: 17; D gene: TRBD2; CDR3 DNA: TGTGCCAGCAGCCAGAATCCGACCGGGACTAGGAACTACGAGCAGTACTTC; CDR3 protein: CASSQNPTGTRNYEQYF
J gene: TRBJ2-7; V gene: TRBV6-6; clone size: .; CDR3 length: 15; D gene: TRBD1; CDR3 DNA: TGTGCCAGCAGTTACTCGACAGGGGTTCTCGACGAGCAGTACTTC; CDR3 protein: CASSYSTGVLDEQYF
J gene: TRBJ1-4; V gene: TRBV5-5; clone size: .; CDR3 length: 16; D gene: .; CDR3 DNA: TGTGCCAGCAGCTCTGGGACGGGACCAACTAATGAAAAACTGTTTTTT; CDR3 protein: CASSSGTGPTNEKLFF
J gene: TRBJ1-1; V gene: TRBV10-1; clone size: medium-sized; CDR3 length: 12; D gene: .; CDR3 DNA: TGCGCCCAATCGATTGGGAACACTGAAGCTTTCTTT; CDR3 protein: CAQSIGNTEAFF
J gene: TRBJ2-5; V gene: TRBV27; clone size: .; CDR3 length: 10; D gene: .; CDR3 DNA: TGTGCCACCACTCAAGAGACCCAGTACTTC; CDR3 protein: CATTQETQYF
J gene: TRBJ1-2; V gene: TRBV13; clone size: .; CDR3 length: 14; D gene: .; CDR3 DNA: TGTGCCAGCAGCTATCCTACAGAGAGCTATGGCTACACCTTC; CDR3 protein: CASSYPTESYGYTF
J gene: TRBJ1-1; V gene: TRBV18; clone size: once; CDR3 length: 13; D gene: .; CDR3 DNA: TGTGCCAGCTCCCATCAGGACAGATCTGAAGCTTTCTTT; CDR3 protein: CASSHQDRSEAFF
J gene: TRBJ2-6; V gene: TRBV6-6; clone size: .; CDR3 length: 15; D gene: .; CDR3 DNA: TGTGCCAGCAGTCGCACACGCTCTGGGGCCAACGTCCTGACTTTC; CDR3 protein: CASSRTRSGANVLTF
J gene: TRBJ2-7; V gene: TRBV30; clone size: .; CDR3 length: 14; D gene: TRBD1; CDR3 DNA: TGTGCCTGGAGTCGAACAGGGGGCCCCTACGAGCAGTACTTC; CDR3 protein: CAWSRTGGPYEQYF
J gene: TRBJ2-7; V gene: TRBV5-8; clone size: few; CDR3 length: 13; D gene: TRBD1; CDR3 DNA: TGTGCCGGGGGGTGGGCCAGGGGGCCGTACCAGTACTTC; CDR3 protein: CAGGWARGPYQYF
J gene: TRBJ1-2; V gene: TRBV25-1; clone size: .; CDR3 length: 17; D gene: TRBD1; CDR3 DNA: TGTGCCAGCAGTGAATTGATGGGGGACAGGGGGCTCGGAGGCTACACCTTC; CDR3 protein: CASSELMGDRGLGGYTF
J gene: TRBJ1-5; V gene: TRBV4-2; clone size: .; CDR3 length: 15; D gene: TRBD1; CDR3 DNA: TGTGCCAGCAGCTACCGGGACAGAAGCAATCAGCCCCAGCATTTT; CDR3 protein: CASSYRDRSNQPQHF
J gene: TRBJ2-5; V gene: TRBV19; clone size: .; CDR3 length: 15; D gene: TRBD1; CDR3 DNA: TGTGCCAGTAGTATAGGGGACAGGGCGCTTGCGACCCAGTACTTC; CDR3 protein: CASSIGDRALATQYF
J gene: TRBJ1-2; V gene: TRBV5-1; clone size: .; CDR3 length: 12; D gene: .; CDR3 DNA: TGCGCCAGCAGCTTGGACAGCTATGGCTACACCTTC; CDR3 protein: CASSLDSYGYTF
J gene: TRBJ2-3; V gene: TRBV20-1; clone size: few; CDR3 length: 11; D gene: .; CDR3 DNA: TGCAGTGCTAGAAGTGTAGATACGCAGTATTTT; CDR3 protein: CSARSVDTQYF
J gene: TRBJ1-4; V gene: TRBV18; clone size: few; CDR3 length: 15; D gene: .; CDR3 DNA: TGTGCCAGCTCACCACCGGCGGGTGTAGAGGAAAAACTGTTTTTT; CDR3 protein: CASSPPAGVEEKLFF
J gene: TRBJ2-7; V gene: TRBV30; clone size: few; CDR3 length: 13; D gene: TRBD2; CDR3 DNA: TGTGCCTGGAGGACTAGCGGAGCTTACGAGCAGTACTTC; CDR3 protein: CAWRTSGAYEQYF
J gene: TRBJ2-6; V gene: TRBV6-1; clone size: .; CDR3 length: 13; D gene: .; CDR3 DNA: TGTGCCAGCAGTGGGGGACACCCCAACGTCCTGACTTTC; CDR3 protein: CASSGGHPNVLTF
J gene: TRBJ2-2; V gene: TRBV5-6; clone size: .; CDR3 length: 16; D gene: .; CDR3 DNA: TGTGCCAGCAGCCTACAACTAGGTTCCAACACCGGGGAGCTGTTTTTT; CDR3 protein: CASSLQLGSNTGELFF
J gene: TRBJ2-5; V gene: TRBV2; clone size: .; CDR3 length: 15; D gene: TRBD1; CDR3 DNA: TGTGCCAGCAGTAAAGGGACAGGGGAGTTTCAGACCCAGTACTTC; CDR3 protein: CASSKGTGEFQTQYF
J gene: TRBJ2-1; V gene: TRBV11-1; clone size: .; CDR3 length: 14; D gene: TRBD1; CDR3 DNA: TGTGCCAGCAGCGGACAGGGGATAAACAATGAGCAGTTCTTC; CDR3 protein: CASSGQGINNEQFF
J gene: TRBJ2-5; V gene: TRBV15; clone size: .; CDR3 length: 15; D gene: .; CDR3 DNA: TGTGCCACCAGCAGAGATTCCAGTCGGGCAGAGACCCAGTACTTC; CDR3 protein: CATSRDSSRAETQYF
J gene: TRBJ2-3; V gene: TRBV13; clone size: .; CDR3 length: 16; D gene: TRBD2; CDR3 DNA: TGTGCCAGCAGCCTAGGACTAGCGGGGCGCACAGATACGCAGTATTTT; CDR3 protein: CASSLGLAGRTDTQYF
J gene: TRBJ2-7; V gene: TRBV27; clone size: .; CDR3 length: 13; D gene: .; CDR3 DNA: TGTGCCAGCAGTTTAGCACAGACCTACGAGCAGTACTTC; CDR3 protein: CASSLAQTYEQYF
J gene: TRBJ1-2; V gene: TRBV7-2; clone size: few; CDR3 length: 10; D gene: .; CDR3 DNA: TGTGCCAGCAGGGCTGGAGGCTACACCTTC; CDR3 protein: CASRAGGYTF
J gene: TRBJ2-1; V gene: TRBV9; clone size: few; CDR3 length: 15; D gene: TRBD1; CDR3 DNA: TGTGCCAGCAGCTTACAGCTTGACAGGGTCAATGAGCAGTTCTTC; CDR3 protein: CASSLQLDRVNEQFF